The 2 T cell receptor beta chains in this list originate from one sample, sequenced in a study of blood T cell repertoires in COVID-19. Using immunoSEQ multiplex PCR, the repertoire was profiled, and TCRdb retains in-frame clones only, with some absent. The table records hundreds of thousands of clones, roughly 90% of them present only once. The sample comprised peripheral blood. The source of these receptors is a man in his sixties with COVID-19, enrolled during active disease.

The chain employs TRBV9 and TRBJ1-5; D is unclear. CDR3 length: 13 amino acids. Germline loops: CDR1 SGDLS, CDR2 YYNGEE. The ends were cut back, 0 bases at V and 5 bases at J, with 6 bases in the middle. CDR3 sequence: CASSVDADQPQHF. For the CDR3, the DNA is TGTGCCAGCAGCGTAGATGCGGATCAGCCCCAGCATTTT.

The chain employs TRBV7-9 and TRBJ2-7; D remains unclear. Germline loops: CDR1 SEHNR, CDR2 FQNEAQ (reference sequence). The CDR3 has 13 amino acids. Trimming stripped 3 bases from V and 0 bases from J, with 6 bases between. The CDR3 region has the DNA TGTGCCAGCAGCTTTCAGGTCTCCTACGAGCAGTACTTC. This codes for CASSFQVSYEQYF.